This is a list of T cell receptor beta chains from one sample in a study of blood T cell repertoires in COVID-19. Assay used: immunoSEQ multiplex PCR; TCRdb lists only in-frame clones, some missing. The sample records tens of thousands of clones, around 82% being singletons. Sequenced material: peripheral blood. All receptors derive from an older man with active COVID-19. The CDR3 runs from the conserved cysteine through the conserved F or W. The order of the fields is J gene, D gene, clone size, V gene, CDR3 protein, CDR3 DNA. A D gene is named only where the DNA matches it firmly. Clone size is not always given. Where it is, it says once, few, many or a class for expanded clones.

>TRBJ1-1|TRBD1|.|TRBV5-5
CASSLTGGGGMNTEAFF
TGTGCCAGCAGCTTAACAGGGGGCGGCGGAATGAACACTGAAGCTTTCTTT
>TRBJ1-1|TRBD1|.|TRBV2
CASTGEGNTEAFF
TGTGCCAGTACAGGGGAAGGAAACACTGAAGCTTTCTTT
>TRBJ2-1|TRBD2|.|TRBV28
CASSLSSGGAINEQFF
TGTGCCAGCAGTTTATCTAGCGGGGGGGCAATCAATGAGCAGTTCTTC
>TRBJ2-1|.|.|TRBV5-4
CASSLDRPGEQFF
TGTGCCAGCAGCTTGGACAGGCCTGGAGAGCAGTTCTTC
>TRBJ1-2|TRBD1|.|TRBV5-4
CASSSKQGSRSYTF
TGTGCCAGCAGCTCGAAACAGGGGAGTAGAAGCTACACCTTC
>TRBJ1-6|.|.|TRBV3-1/TRBV3-2
CASSQDTRVNNSPLHF
TGTGCCAGCAGCCAAGATACGAGGGTAAATAATTCACCCCTCCACTTT
>TRBJ1-6|.|.|TRBV7-8
CASSLSLQGRSPLHF
TGTGCCAGCAGCTTATCCCTACAGGGCCGCTCACCCCTCCACTTT
>TRBJ1-3|.|.|TRBV6-1
CASSESSSGNTIYF
TGTGCCAGCAGTGAATCGAGCTCTGGAAACACCATATATTTT
>TRBJ1-6|.|.|TRBV3-1/TRBV3-2
CASSRERISPLHF
TGTGCCAGCAGCCGGGAGAGGATTTCACCCCTCCACTTT
>TRBJ2-7|TRBD1|.|TRBV2
CASNKDRTYEQYF
TGTGCCAGCAACAAGGACAGGACCTACGAGCAGTACTTC
>TRBJ2-3|.|.|TRBV11-3
CASSLDGGRTDTQYF
TGTGCCAGCAGCTTAGATGGGGGGAGAACAGATACGCAGTATTTT
>TRBJ2-7|.|.|TRBV4-3
CASSQDRGATYEQYF
TGCGCCAGCAGCCAAGATCGGGGAGCGACCTACGAGCAGTACTTC
>TRBJ2-7|TRBD1|.|TRBV18
CASSPDRVGEQYF
TGTGCCAGCTCACCGGACAGGGTCGGCGAGCAGTACTTC
>TRBJ1-6|TRBD1|once|TRBV11-1
CASSPGGQYNSPLHF
TGTGCCAGCAGCCCTGGGGGACAGTATAATTCACCCCTCCACTTT
>TRBJ1-6|.|.|TRBV5-1
CASSLRWAWDSPLHF
TGCGCCAGCAGCTTGAGGTGGGCTTGGGATTCACCCCTCCACTTT
>TRBJ2-1|.|.|TRBV11-3
CASSLDRSSYNEQFF
TGTGCCAGCAGCTTAGACCGTAGCTCCTACAATGAGCAGTTCTTC
>TRBJ1-3|TRBD1|.|TRBV19
CARPRGPGNTIYF
TGTGCCAGACCCAGGGGGCCCGGAAACACCATATATTTT
>TRBJ2-7|.|.|TRBV27
CASSLGAGGGAEQYF
TGTGCCAGCAGTTTAGGGGCAGGAGGGGGGGCAGAGCAGTACTTC
>TRBJ2-4|.|once|TRBV9
CASSARREPKNIQYF
TGTGCCAGCAGCGCCCGACGGGAGCCCAAAAACATTCAGTACTTC
>TRBJ2-7|.|.|TRBV5-1
CASSPLLARGRNEQYF
TGCGCCAGCAGCCCTCTTCTAGCCCGGGGTCGGAACGAGCAGTACTTC
>TRBJ2-3|.|.|TRBV7-9
CASSFGANTDTQYF
TGTGCCAGCAGCTTTGGGGCGAACACAGATACGCAGTATTTT
>TRBJ1-1|.|.|TRBV9
CASNSDGKNTEAFF
TGTGCCAGCAACTCGGACGGGAAGAACACTGAAGCTTTCTTT
>TRBJ2-3|.|.|TRBV3-1/TRBV3-2
CASSQVAARTQYF
TGTGCCAGCAGCCAAGTTGCGGCGCGTACGCAGTATTTT
>TRBJ2-7|.|.|TRBV6-6
CASSYDSYEQYF
TGTGCCAGCAGTTATGACAGCTACGAGCAGTACTTC
>TRBJ2-7|.|once|TRBV2
CASSLSSYEQYF
TGTGCCAGCAGCCTGAGCTCCTACGAGCAGTACTTC
>TRBJ1-5|.|.|TRBV6-6
CASMVGLGVLQPQHF
TGTGCCAGCATGGTCGGGCTAGGGGTTCTCCAGCCCCAGCATTTT
>TRBJ1-3|TRBD1|.|TRBV7-9
CASSPTPGQGAGTIYF
TGTGCCAGCAGCCCTACGCCGGGACAGGGGGCAGGCACCATATATTTT
>TRBJ1-1|.|.|TRBV27
CASSRIRTGGSLGAEAFF
TGTGCCAGCAGTAGGATTCGTACCGGGGGGTCACTTGGCGCTGAAGCTTTCTTT
>TRBJ2-7|TRBD1|.|TRBV5-4
CASSSGTAYEQYF
TGTGCCAGCAGCTCCGGGACAGCCTACGAGCAGTACTTC
>TRBJ2-7|.|.|TRBV5-6
CASSLFQGHEQYF
TGTGCCAGCAGCTTGTTTCAGGGCCACGAGCAGTACTTC
>TRBJ2-3|TRBD2|.|TRBV20-1
CSASLASGGSTSTDTQYF
TGCAGTGCTAGTCTGGCTAGCGGGGGGTCCACTAGCACAGATACGCAGTATTTT
>TRBJ2-3|TRBD2|once|TRBV9
CASSGEAGPKITDTQYF
TGTGCCAGCAGCGGGGAAGCGGGGCCCAAAATCACAGATACGCAGTATTTT
>TRBJ1-3|.|.|TRBV11-3
CASSPPTGSFSGNTIYF
TGTGCCAGCAGCCCTCCCACGGGTTCCTTTTCTGGAAACACCATATATTTT
>TRBJ1-2|.|.|TRBV6-5
CASRAGGAGNYGYTF
TGTGCCAGCCGGGCGGGGGGCGCGGGTAACTATGGCTACACCTTC
>TRBJ2-4|TRBD1|.|TRBV5-4
CASSLDRGNIQYF
TGTGCCAGCAGCTTGGACAGGGGCAACATTCAGTACTTC